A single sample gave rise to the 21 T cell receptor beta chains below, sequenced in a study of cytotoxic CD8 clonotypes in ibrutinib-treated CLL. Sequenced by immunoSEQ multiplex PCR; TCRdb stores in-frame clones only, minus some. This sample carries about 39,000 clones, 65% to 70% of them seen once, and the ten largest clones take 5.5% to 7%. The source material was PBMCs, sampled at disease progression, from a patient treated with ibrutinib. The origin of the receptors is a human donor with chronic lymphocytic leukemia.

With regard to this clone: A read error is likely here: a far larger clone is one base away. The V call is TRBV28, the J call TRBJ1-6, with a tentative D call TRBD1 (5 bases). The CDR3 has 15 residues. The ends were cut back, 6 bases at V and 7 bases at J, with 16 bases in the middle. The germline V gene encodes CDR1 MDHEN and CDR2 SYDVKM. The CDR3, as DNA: TGTGCCAGCAGCTCTACTAGGGACTCCAATTCACCCCTCCACTTT. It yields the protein CASSSTRDSNSPLHF.

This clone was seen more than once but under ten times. The CDR3, as DNA: TGTGCCAGCAGTCCGGACAGGGGCGGCGAAAAACTGTTTTTT. Translated: CASSPDRGGEKLFF. V and J are TRBV2 and TRBJ1-4; TRBD1 matches 9 bases. The CDR3 has 14 residues. Germline V lookup: CDR1 SNHLY, CDR2 FYNNEI. The junction had 6 bases not matched to a gene; V was cut back by 5 bases and J by 8 bases.

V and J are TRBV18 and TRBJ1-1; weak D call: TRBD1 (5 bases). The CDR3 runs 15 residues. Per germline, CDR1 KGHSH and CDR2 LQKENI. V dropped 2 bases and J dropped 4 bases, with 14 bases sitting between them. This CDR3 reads CASSPGQGPSTEAFF. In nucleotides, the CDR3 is TGTGCCAGCTCACCAGGCCAGGGACCGAGCACTGAAGCTTTCTTT.

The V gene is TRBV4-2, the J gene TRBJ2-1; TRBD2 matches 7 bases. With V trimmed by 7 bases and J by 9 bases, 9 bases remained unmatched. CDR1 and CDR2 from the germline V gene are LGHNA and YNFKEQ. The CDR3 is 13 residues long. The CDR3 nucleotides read TGTGCCAGCAACCCTCTAGGGGAGGGTGAGCAGTTCTTC. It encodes CASNPLGEGEQFF.

CDR3 DNA: TGTGCCAGCAGTGAATGGAGCAGGTCAGGGGCGACCCAGTACTTC. Its protein product is CASSEWSRSGATQYF. The chain combines TRBV6-1 with TRBJ2-5; possible D gene TRBD1, 6 bases. V lost 2 bases, J lost 7 bases, and 17 bases lay in between. CDR1 MNHNS and CDR2 SASEGT come from the germline V gene. The CDR3 runs to 15 residues.

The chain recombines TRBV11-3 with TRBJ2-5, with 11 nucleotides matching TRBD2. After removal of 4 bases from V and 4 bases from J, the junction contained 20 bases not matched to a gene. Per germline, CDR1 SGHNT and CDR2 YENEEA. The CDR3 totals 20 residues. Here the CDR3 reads CASSYIIWQTSGSTGETQYF. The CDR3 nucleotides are TGTGCCAGCAGCTATATTATTTGGCAAACTAGCGGGAGTACCGGAGAGACCCAGTACTTC. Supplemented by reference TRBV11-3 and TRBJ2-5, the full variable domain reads EAGVVQSPRYKIIEKKQPVAFWCNPISGHNTLYWYLQNLGQGPELLIRYENEEAVDDSQLPKDRFSAERLKGVDSTLKIQPAELGDSAVYLCASSYIIWQTSGSTGETQYFGPGTRLLVL.

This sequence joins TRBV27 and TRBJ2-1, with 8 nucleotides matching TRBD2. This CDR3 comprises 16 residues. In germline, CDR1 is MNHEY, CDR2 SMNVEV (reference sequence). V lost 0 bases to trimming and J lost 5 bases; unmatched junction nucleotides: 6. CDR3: CASSLSFPLADNEQFF. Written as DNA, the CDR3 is TGTGCCAGCAGTTTATCTTTTCCACTAGCGGACAATGAGCAGTTCTTC.

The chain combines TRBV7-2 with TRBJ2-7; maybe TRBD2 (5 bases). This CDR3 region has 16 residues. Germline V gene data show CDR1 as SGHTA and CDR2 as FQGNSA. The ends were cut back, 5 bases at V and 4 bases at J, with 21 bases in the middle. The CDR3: CASSPTAGLGGYEQYF. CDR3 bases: TGTGCCAGCAGCCCTACGGCCGGACTTGGTGGGTACGAGCAGTACTTC.

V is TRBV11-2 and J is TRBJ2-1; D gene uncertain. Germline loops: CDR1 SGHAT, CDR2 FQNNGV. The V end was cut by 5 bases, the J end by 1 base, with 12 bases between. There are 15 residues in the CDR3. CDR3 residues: CASSPVGPSYNEQFF. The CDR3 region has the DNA TGTGCCAGCAGCCCGGTAGGACCATCCTACAATGAGCAGTTCTTC.

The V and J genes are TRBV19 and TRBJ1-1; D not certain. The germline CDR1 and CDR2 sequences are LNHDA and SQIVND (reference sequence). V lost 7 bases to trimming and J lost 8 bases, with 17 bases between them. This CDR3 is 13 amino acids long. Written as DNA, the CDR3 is TGTGCCAGTACAGCTGGGTCTTTTTACGAAGCTTTCTTT. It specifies CASTAGSFYEAFF.

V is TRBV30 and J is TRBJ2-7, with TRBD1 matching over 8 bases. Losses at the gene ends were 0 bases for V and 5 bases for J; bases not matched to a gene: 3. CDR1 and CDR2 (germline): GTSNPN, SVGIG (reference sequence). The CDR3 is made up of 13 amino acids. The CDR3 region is CAWSVQGVHEQYF. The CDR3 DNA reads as TGTGCCTGGAGTGTACAGGGGGTTCACGAGCAGTACTTC.

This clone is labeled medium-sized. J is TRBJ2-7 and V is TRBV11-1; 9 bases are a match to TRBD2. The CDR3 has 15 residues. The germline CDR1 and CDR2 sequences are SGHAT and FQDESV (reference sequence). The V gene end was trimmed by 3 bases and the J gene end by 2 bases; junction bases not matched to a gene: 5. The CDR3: CASSFLAGDPYEQYF. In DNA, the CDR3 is TGTGCCAGCAGCTTTTTAGCGGGAGATCCCTACGAGCAGTACTTC.

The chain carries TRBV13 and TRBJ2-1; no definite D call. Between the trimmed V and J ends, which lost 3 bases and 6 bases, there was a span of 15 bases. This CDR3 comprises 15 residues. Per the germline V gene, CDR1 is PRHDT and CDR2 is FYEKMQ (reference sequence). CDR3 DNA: TGTGCCAGCAGCTTCTTAGATTGGGGAACCAATGAGCAGTTCTTC. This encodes CASSFLDWGTNEQFF.

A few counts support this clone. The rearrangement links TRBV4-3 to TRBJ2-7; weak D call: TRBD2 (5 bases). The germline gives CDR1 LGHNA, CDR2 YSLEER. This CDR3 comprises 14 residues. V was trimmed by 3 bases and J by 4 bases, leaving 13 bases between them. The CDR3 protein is CASSQDFSSYEQYF. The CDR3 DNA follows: TGCGCCAGCAGCCAGGACTTCTCCTCTTACGAGCAGTACTTC.

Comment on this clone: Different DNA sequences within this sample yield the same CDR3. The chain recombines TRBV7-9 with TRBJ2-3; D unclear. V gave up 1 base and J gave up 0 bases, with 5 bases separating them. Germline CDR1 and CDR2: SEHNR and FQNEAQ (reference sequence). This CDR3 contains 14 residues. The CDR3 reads CASSLGRSTDTQYF. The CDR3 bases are TGTGCCAGCAGCTTAGGCAGGAGCACAGATACGCAGTATTTT.

The CDR3 nucleotides are TGTGCCAGCAGCGTAGGGGGGACGGGCGGTGAAAAACTGTTTTTT. It encodes CASSVGGTGGEKLFF. The V call is TRBV9, the J call TRBJ1-4; weak D call: TRBD1 (5 bases). CDR3 size: 15 residues. V lost 0 bases, J lost 7 bases, and 13 bases lay in between. Germline V gene sequence: CDR1 SGDLS, CDR2 YYNGEE.

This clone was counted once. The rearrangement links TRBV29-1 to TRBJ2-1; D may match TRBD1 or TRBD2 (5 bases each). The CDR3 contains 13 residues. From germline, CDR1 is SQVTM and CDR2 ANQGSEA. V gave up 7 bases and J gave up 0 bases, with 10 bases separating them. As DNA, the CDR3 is TGCAGCGCCCGGGACCGCTCCTACAATGAGCAGTTCTTC. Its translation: CSARDRSYNEQFF.

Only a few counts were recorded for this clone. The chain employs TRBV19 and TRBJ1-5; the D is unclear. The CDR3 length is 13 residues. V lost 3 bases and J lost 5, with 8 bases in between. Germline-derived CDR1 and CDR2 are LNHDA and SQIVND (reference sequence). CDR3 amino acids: CASSIQNDQPQHF. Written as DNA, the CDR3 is TGTGCCAGTAGTATTCAGAACGATCAGCCCCAGCATTTT.

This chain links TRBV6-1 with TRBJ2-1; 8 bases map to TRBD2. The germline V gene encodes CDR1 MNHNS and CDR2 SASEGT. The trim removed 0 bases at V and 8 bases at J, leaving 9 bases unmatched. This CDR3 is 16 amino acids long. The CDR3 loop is CASSEASGLAGYEQFF. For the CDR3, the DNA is TGTGCCAGCAGTGAAGCGTCGGGTCTAGCGGGCTATGAGCAGTTCTTC.

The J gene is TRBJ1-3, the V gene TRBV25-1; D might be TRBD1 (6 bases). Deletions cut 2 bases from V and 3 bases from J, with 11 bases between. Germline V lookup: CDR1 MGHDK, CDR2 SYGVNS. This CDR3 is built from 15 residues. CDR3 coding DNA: TGTGCCAGCAGTGAACCGGGGGGCGATGGAAACACCATATATTTT. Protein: CASSEPGGDGNTIYF.

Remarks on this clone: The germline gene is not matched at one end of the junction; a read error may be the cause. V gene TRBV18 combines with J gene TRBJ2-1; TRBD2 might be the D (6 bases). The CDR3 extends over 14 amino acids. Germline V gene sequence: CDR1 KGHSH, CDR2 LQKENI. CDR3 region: CASAPGLEKFEQFF. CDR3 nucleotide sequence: TGTGCCAGCGCACCGGGACTCGAAAAATTTGAGCAGTTCTTC.